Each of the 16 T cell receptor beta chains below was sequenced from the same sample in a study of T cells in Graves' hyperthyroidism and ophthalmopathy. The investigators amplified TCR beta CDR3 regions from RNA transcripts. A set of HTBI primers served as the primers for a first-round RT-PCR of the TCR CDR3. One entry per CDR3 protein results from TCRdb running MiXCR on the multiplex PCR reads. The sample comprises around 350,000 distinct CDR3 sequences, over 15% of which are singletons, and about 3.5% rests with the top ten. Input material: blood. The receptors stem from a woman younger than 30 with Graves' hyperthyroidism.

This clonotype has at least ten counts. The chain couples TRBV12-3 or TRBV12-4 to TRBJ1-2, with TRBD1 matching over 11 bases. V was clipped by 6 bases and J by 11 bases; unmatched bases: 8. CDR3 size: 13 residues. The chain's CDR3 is CASRLGTGGIYTF. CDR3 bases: TGTGCCAGCAGGCTTGGGACAGGGGGGATTTACACCTTC.

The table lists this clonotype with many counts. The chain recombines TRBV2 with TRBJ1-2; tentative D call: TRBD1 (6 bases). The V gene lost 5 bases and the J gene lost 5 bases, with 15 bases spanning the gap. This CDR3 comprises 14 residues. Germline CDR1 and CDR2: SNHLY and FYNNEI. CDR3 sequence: CASSRNRVEYGYTF. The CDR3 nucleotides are TGTGCCAGCAGTCGTAACAGGGTTGAATATGGCTACACCTTC. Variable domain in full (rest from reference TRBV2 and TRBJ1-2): EPEVTQTPSHQVTQMGQEVILRCVPISNHLYFYWYRQILGQKVEFLVSFYNNEISEKSEIFDDQFSVERPDGSNFTLKIRSTKLEDSAMYFCASSRNRVEYGYTFGSGTRLTVV.

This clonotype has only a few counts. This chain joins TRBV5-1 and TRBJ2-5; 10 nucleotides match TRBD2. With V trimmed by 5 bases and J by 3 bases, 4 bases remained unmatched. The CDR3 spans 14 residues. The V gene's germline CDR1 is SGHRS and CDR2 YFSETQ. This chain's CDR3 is CASSSGTSEETQYF. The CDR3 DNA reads TGCGCCAGCAGTTCCGGGACTAGCGAAGAGACCCAGTACTTC. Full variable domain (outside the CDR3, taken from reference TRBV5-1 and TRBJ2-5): KAGVTQTPRYLIKTRGQQVTLSCSPISGHRSVSWYQQTPGQGLQFLFEYFSETQRNKGNFPGRFSGRQFSNSRSEMNVSTLELGDSALYLCASSSGTSEETQYFGPGTRLLVL.

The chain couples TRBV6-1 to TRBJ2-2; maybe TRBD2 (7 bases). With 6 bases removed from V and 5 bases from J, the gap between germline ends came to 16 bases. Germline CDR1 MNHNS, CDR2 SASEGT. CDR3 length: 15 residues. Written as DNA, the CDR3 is TGTGCCAGCAGGATAGGGGGGGCGCGGACCGGGGAGCTGTTTTTT. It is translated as CASRIGGARTGELFF.

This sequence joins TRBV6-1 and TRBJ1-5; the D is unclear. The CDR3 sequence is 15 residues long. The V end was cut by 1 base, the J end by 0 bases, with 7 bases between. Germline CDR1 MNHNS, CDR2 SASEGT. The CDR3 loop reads CASSEGSYSNQPQHF. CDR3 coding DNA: TGTGCCAGCAGTGAAGGGAGCTATAGCAATCAGCCCCAGCATTTT.

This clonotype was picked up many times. This chain's CDR3 is CATSRRDRETGELFF. In DNA form, the CDR3 reads TGTGCCACCAGCAGACGCGACAGGGAAACCGGGGAGCTGTTTTTT. The chain links TRBV15 to TRBJ2-2; 7 bases agree with TRBD1. CDR1 and CDR2 from the germline V gene are LNHNV and YYDKDF (reference sequence). The CDR3 runs 15 residues. V lost 2 bases, J lost 5 bases, and 5 bases stayed unmatched.

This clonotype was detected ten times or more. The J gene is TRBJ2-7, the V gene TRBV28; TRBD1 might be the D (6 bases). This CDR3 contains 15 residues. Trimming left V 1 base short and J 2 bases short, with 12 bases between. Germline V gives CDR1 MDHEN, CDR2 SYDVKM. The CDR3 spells CASSLSGASTYEQYF. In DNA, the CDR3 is TGTGCCAGCAGTTTATCAGGGGCCTCTACCTACGAGCAGTACTTC.

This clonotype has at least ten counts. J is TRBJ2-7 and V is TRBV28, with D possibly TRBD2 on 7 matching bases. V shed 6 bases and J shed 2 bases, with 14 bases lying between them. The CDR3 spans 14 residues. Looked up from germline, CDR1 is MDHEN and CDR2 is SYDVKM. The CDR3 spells CASSEGGGAYEQYF. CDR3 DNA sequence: TGTGCCAGCAGCGAAGGGGGGGGGGCCTACGAGCAGTACTTC.

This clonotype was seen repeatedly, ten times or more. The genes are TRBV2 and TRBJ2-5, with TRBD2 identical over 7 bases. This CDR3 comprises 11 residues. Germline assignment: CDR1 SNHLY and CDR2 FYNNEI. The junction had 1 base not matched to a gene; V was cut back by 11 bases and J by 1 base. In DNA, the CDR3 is TGTGCCGGGGGGGGCCAAGAGACCCAGTACTTC. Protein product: CAGGGQETQYF.

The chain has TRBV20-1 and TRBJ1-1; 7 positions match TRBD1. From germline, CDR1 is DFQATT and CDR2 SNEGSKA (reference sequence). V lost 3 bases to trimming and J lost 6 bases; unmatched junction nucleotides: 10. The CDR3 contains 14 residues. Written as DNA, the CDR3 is TGCAGTGCTAGGGCAGGGGGTGTGAATGCTGAAGCTTTCTTT. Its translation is CSARAGGVNAEAFF.

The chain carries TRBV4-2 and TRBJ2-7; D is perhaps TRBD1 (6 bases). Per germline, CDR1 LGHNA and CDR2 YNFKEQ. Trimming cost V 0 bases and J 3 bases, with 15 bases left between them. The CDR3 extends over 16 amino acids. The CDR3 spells CASSQEPGDPFYEQYF. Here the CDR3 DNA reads TGTGCCAGCAGCCAAGAGCCAGGGGACCCCTTCTACGAGCAGTACTTC.

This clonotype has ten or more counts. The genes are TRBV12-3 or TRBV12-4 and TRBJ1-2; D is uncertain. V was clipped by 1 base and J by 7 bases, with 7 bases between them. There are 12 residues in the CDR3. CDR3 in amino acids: CASSLGEGGYTF. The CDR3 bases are TGTGCCAGCAGTTTAGGGGAGGGTGGCTACACCTTC.

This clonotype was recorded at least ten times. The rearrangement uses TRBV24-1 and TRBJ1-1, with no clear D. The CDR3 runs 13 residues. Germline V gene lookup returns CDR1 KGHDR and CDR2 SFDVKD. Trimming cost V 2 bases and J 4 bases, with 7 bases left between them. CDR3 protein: CATSDSMGTEAFF. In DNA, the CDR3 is TGTGCCACCAGTGATTCTATGGGCACTGAAGCTTTCTTT.

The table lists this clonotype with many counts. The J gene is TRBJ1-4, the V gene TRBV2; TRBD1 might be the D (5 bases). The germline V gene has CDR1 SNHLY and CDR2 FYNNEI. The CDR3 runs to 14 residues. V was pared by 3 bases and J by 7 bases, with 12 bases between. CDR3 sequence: CASSEGQAGEKLFF. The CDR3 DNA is TGTGCCAGCAGTGAGGGGCAGGCGGGTGAAAAACTGTTTTTT. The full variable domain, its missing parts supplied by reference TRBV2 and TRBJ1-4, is EPEVTQTPSHQVTQMGQEVILRCVPISNHLYFYWYRQILGQKVEFLVSFYNNEISEKSEIFDDQFSVERPDGSNFTLKIRSTKLEDSAMYFCASSEGQAGEKLFFGSGTQLSVL.

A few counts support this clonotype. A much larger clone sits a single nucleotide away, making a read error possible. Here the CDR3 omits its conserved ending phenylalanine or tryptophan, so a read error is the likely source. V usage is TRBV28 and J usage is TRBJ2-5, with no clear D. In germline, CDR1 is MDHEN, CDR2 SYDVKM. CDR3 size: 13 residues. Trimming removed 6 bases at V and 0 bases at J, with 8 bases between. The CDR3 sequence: CASSKTNQETQYS. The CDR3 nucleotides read TGTGCCAGCAGCAAAACGAACCAAGAGACCCAGTACTCC.

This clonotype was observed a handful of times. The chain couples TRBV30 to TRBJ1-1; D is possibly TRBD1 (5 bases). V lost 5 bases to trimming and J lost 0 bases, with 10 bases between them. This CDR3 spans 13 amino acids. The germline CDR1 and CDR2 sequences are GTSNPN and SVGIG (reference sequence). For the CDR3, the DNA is TGTGCCTGGGATCGGGGGTTGAACACTGAAGCTTTCTTT. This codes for CAWDRGLNTEAFF.